This TCR beta chain was recovered during a study of patients and donors after allogeneic stem cell transplantation. TCRdb re-derived calls from the RT-PCR reads in MiXCR, one entry per CDR3 protein. The sample lists roughly 230,000 distinct CDR3 sequences, roughly 13% seen once, with roughly 11% in the top ten. This clonotype was detected only a few times. J was trimmed by 2 bases and V by 7 bases; bases with no gene match: 5. The CDR3 length is 15 residues. Input material: blood, either unsorted or a sorted T cell fraction (not recorded which). This chain links TRBV12-3 or TRBV12-4 with TRBJ2-3; 11 bases agree with TRBD2. The clonotype comes from a human donor who was either an allogeneic HSCT recipient or a stem cell or donor lymphocyte infusion donor (not recorded which). It is not recorded whose cells these are; they may come from a transplant donor. The CDR3 sequence: CASTTSGADTDTQYF. CDR3 coding DNA: TGTGCCAGCACGACTAGCGGGGCTGACACAGATACGCAGTATTTT.